This is a list of T cell receptor beta chains from one sample in a study of T-cell reconstitution after alpha-beta-depleted transplantation in children. TCRdb independently ran MiXCR on the PCR reads; one entry per CDR3 protein. Of 600,000 or so distinct CDR3 sequences listed, roughly 23% are singletons. The starting material was PBMCs, mostly from graft donor cells, obtained 360 days after TCRalphabeta/CD19-depleted stem cell transplant. Source of these receptors: a boy in the first two years of life who had a stem cell transplant for acute myeloid leukemia, so the T cells may come from the graft donor. Each CDR3 is given with its conserved first and last residue. A D gene is named only where the DNA matches it firmly. Clone sizes are given selectively: once, few, many, or a class where the clone is expanded.

>TRBV20-1|TRBD2|TRBJ2-7|few
TGCAGTGCTAGAGCGGGGGGGAAGGGGGAGCAGTACTTC
CSARAGGKGEQYF
>TRBV5-1|TRBD1|TRBJ1-2|-
TGCGCCAGCAGCGCCTACAGGGGGTTGAGTGGCTACACCTTC
CASSAYRGLSGYTF
>TRBV30|-|TRBJ2-1|-
TGTGCCTGGACCCTGCGGGGGCTTTCCTACAATGAGCAGTTCTTC
CAWTLRGLSYNEQFF
>TRBV6-2/TRBV6-3|-|TRBJ1-1|-
TGTGCCAGCAGGAAGGATCGCAACACTGAAGCTTTCTTT
CASRKDRNTEAFF
>TRBV10-1|-|TRBJ1-4|many
TGCGCCAGCAGTGAGTCGATACCGGGACACGGGGCTGAAAAACTGTTTTTT
CASSESIPGHGAEKLFF
>TRBV28|-|TRBJ2-2|-
TGTGCCAGCAGTGTCCCCGGGGTAGAGACCGGGGAGCTGTTTTTT
CASSVPGVETGELFF
>TRBV19|-|TRBJ2-1|many
TGTGCCAGTAGTATACTGAGGGGGAATGAGCAGTTCTTC
CASSILRGNEQFF
>TRBV28|-|TRBJ2-3|-
TGTGCCGGAAGTTCAGGGTTGGGCACAGATACGCAGTATTTT
CAGSSGLGTDTQYF
>TRBV4-1|-|TRBJ2-5|many
TGCGCCAGCAGCCAAGAAACGGTATTCATCCAAGAGACCCAGTACTTC
CASSQETVFIQETQYF
>TRBV12-3/TRBV12-4|-|TRBJ2-3|many
TGTGCCAGCAGTTCGCGGACAGTGCCCTCGTCGGATACGCAGTATTTT
CASSSRTVPSSDTQYF
>TRBV7-6|-|TRBJ2-5|-
TGTGCCAGCAGCTTAGATGGACAGTGGGAGACTTTC
CASSLDGQWETF
>TRBV20-1|TRBD1|TRBJ2-5|few
TGCAGTGCCCCCGGGACAGGGTTGGAGACCCAGTACTTC
CSAPGTGLETQYF
>TRBV5-5|-|TRBJ1-5|-
TGTGCCAGCAGCTTGGAGGCGGGGTATAGCAATCAGCCCCAGCATTTT
CASSLEAGYSNQPQHF
>TRBV6-2/TRBV6-3|TRBD1|TRBJ2-6|once
TGTGCCAGCAGTTACACAGGGGGTTCCTTTGGGGCCAACGTCCTGACTTTC
CASSYTGGSFGANVLTF
>TRBV6-1|TRBD1|TRBJ2-1|-
TGTGCCAGCAGCTCACCGGGACAGGAGTTCAATGAGCAGTTCTTC
CASSSPGQEFNEQFF
>TRBV2|-|TRBJ2-3|-
TGTGCCAGCAGTGAAGGTTCGACCCCGGGGGATACGCAGTATTTT
CASSEGSTPGDTQYF
>TRBV7-9|-|TRBJ2-1|-
TGTGCCAGCAGCGCCGAAACTTTCAATGAGCAGTTCTTC
CASSAETFNEQFF
>TRBV6-1|TRBD1|TRBJ2-1|-
TGTGCCAGCACCACGCTGGGACAGGGGAACCATGAGCAGTTCTTC
CASTTLGQGNHEQFF
>TRBV3-1|-|TRBJ1-1|-
TGTGCCAGCAGCCCCCTAGCAGGGGAACGTGAAGCTTTCTTT
CASSPLAGEREAFF
>TRBV29-1|-|TRBJ1-1|few
TGCAGCGTTTTTAGGCCAATGAACACTGAAGCTTTCTTT
CSVFRPMNTEAFF
>TRBV5-7|-|TRBJ2-5|-
TGTGCCAGCAGCTGCCAGGCTGACAGCCTACAAGAGACCCAGTACTTC
CASSCQADSLQETQYF
>TRBV5-6|-|TRBJ2-5|once
TGTGCCAGCAAGCCAGAGAGGGTAGAGACCCAGTACTTC
CASKPERVETQYF
>TRBV6-5|-|TRBJ2-3|-
TGTGCCAGCAGTTACGGGGTACCTACAGATACGCAGTATTTT
CASSYGVPTDTQYF
>TRBV20-1|-|TRBJ2-7|many
TGCAGTGCTAGAGTGACGGGCGAGCAGTACTTC
CSARVTGEQYF
>TRBV29-1|-|TRBJ2-5|-
TGCAGCGTTGAAGGGGGTCAGGTGGGGGAGACCCAGTACTTC
CSVEGGQVGETQYF
>TRBV6-5|-|TRBJ1-1|-
TGTGCCAGCAGTTACTCGCAACCGGGGATTACTGAAGCTTTCTTT
CASSYSQPGITEAFF
>TRBV20-1|-|TRBJ1-1|few
TGCAGTGCTAGAGGCCCGGAGGCAGGGCGTTACACTGAAGCTTTCTTT
CSARGPEAGRYTEAFF
>TRBV6-5|TRBD2|TRBJ2-1|-
TGTGCCAGCAGTTACTCGAGGGGGACTAGCGCCAATAAGCAGTTCTTC
CASSYSRGTSANKQFF